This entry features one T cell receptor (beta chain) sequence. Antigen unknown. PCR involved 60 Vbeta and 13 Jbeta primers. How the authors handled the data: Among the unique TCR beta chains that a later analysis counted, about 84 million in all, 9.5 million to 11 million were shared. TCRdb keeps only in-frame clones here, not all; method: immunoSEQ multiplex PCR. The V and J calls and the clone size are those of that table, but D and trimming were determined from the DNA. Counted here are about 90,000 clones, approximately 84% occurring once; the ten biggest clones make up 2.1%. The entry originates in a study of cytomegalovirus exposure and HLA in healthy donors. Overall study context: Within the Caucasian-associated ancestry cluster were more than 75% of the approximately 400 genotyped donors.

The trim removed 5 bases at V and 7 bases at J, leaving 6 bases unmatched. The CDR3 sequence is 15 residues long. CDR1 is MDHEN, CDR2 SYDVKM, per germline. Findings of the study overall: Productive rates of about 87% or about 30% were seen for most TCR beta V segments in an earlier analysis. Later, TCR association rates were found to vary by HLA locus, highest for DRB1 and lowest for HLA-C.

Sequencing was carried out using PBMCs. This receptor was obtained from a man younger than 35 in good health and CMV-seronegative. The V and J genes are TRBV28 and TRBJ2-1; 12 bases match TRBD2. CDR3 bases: TGTGCCAGCAGTAATAGACTAGCGGGAGCTAATGAGCAGTTCTTC. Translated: CASSNRLAGANEQFF.